The present T cell receptor (beta chain) was sequenced within a study of somatic mutations in cytotoxic T cells in rheumatoid arthritis. As for the study in general: Patient blood (around 30 ml EDTA) was taken immediately after diagnosis and before treatment. A subset of V beta antibody-stained T-cell populations was isolated by flow sorting, reaching nearly 100% purity, and this subset included V beta1+ cells that went on to TCRB sequencing.

Whole-study results and caveats: The modest underrepresentation of TRBV07 observed in rheumatoid arthritis patients was not subjected to multiple-comparison adjustment.

Germline CDR1 reads LNHDA; CDR2 reads SQIVND (reference sequence). The CDR3 runs to 15 residues. J gave up 6 bases and V 3 bases, and 7 bases lay outside the gene matches. The protocol was immunoSEQ multiplex PCR, while the TCRdb copy is restricted to in-frame clones and leaves out a portion. The sample has 10,000 or so clones; about 80% are singletons. A remark on this clone: Antigen specificity is unknown.

The receptor's source is an adult with rheumatoid arthritis. The chain joins TRBV19 to TRBJ1-5; 8 positions agree with TRBD1. Sequencing was carried out using CD8+ T cells sorted from blood. The CDR3 DNA follows: TGTGCCAGTAGTATTTGGCAGGGGGCGGCTCAGCCCCAGCATTTT. Amino acids: CASSIWQGAAQPQHF.